Each of the 18 T cell receptor beta chains below was sequenced from the same sample in a study of T-cell reconstitution after alpha-beta-depleted transplantation in children. Unique molecular identifiers were used to barcode this TCRbeta library. One entry per CDR3 protein results from TCRdb running MiXCR on the PCR reads. The sample includes 200,000 to 250,000 distinct CDR3 sequences, 8.4% of them seen just once. Sample: PBMCs, mostly from graft donor cells, taken 360 days after TCRalphabeta/CD19-depleted stem cell transplant. The receptor source for this set is a male patient between 2 and 10 years old who had a stem cell transplant for acute myeloid leukemia, so the T cells may come from the graft donor.

This clonotype was observed a handful of times. V and J are TRBV2 and TRBJ2-2, with 7 bases matching TRBD1. Germline lookup yields CDR1 SNHLY and CDR2 FYNNEI. This CDR3 contains 15 residues. The V and J ends lost 4 bases and 3 bases, in that order; junction bases with no gene match: 5. The CDR3 DNA reads TGTGCCAGCAGTGTTGGGACAGCGGACACCGGGGAGCTGTTTTTT. Translated: CASSVGTADTGELFF.

The V and J genes are TRBV30 and TRBJ2-3; TRBD2 matches at 8 bases. With V trimmed by 0 bases and J by 5 bases, 7 bases remained unmatched. Germline CDR1 is GTSNPN and CDR2 is SVGIG (reference sequence). The CDR3 covers 15 residues. The CDR3 here is CAWSVRSGGLDTQYF. DNA of the CDR3: TGTGCCTGGAGTGTAAGGTCGGGAGGGCTAGATACGCAGTATTTT. Variable domain in full (rest from reference TRBV30 and TRBJ2-3): SQTIHQWPATLVQPVGSPLSLECTVEGTSNPNLYWYRQAAGRGLQLLFYSVGIGQISSEVPQNLSASRPQDRQFILSSKKLLLSDSGFYLCAWSVRSGGLDTQYFGPGTRLTVL.

The chain joins TRBV2 to TRBJ2-3; no firm D call. CDR1 is SNHLY and CDR2 is FYNNEI in the germline V gene. V dropped 3 bases and J dropped 2 bases, with 6 bases sitting between them. CDR3 length: 13 residues. CDR3 in DNA: TGTGCCAGCAGTGACGTATACACAGATACGCAGTATTTT. Residues: CASSDVYTDTQYF.

In the case of this clonotype: An end of the junction differs from the germline gene, which may be a read error. The chain links TRBV6-2 or TRBV6-3 to TRBJ2-3; tentative D call: TRBD2 (5 bases). CDR1 is MNHEY, CDR2 SVGEGT, per germline. The CDR3 extends over 11 amino acids. Here the CDR3 DNA reads TGTGCCAGCAGTTCTCCCGGACTCCCGAATTTT. Translating it yields CASSSPGLPNF.

This clonotype was seen ten or more times. V and J are TRBV3-1 and TRBJ1-2; the D is unclear. The ends were cut back, 1 base at V and 4 bases at J, with 25 bases in the middle. The CDR3 is 19 residues long. Germline V CDR1 and CDR2: LGHDT, YNNKEL (reference sequence). The CDR3 loop is CASSQVGSTRTGPGYGYTF. For the CDR3, the DNA is TGTGCCAGCAGCCAAGTTGGTTCGACACGCACGGGCCCCGGCTATGGCTACACCTTC.

This clonotype was seen a few times. This chain uses TRBV12-3 or TRBV12-4 with TRBJ2-1; no firm D call. V lost 6 bases and J lost 0, with 12 bases in between. CDR3 length equals 15 residues. CDR3 sequence reads: CASRPSTSSYNEQFF. CDR3 coding DNA: TGTGCCAGCAGACCGTCTACGAGCTCCTACAATGAGCAGTTCTTC.

CDR3 DNA: TGTGCCAGCAGCTTAGCAGGGTTAGTTGGGACTAGCGGGACTCCCCAGTACTTC. Translated: CASSLAGLVGTSGTPQYF. The chain joins TRBV7-2 to TRBJ2-7, with 13 bases matching TRBD2. Trimming cost V 0 bases and J 10 bases; bases outside gene matches: 15. CDR1 and CDR2 (germline): SGHTA, FQGNSA. The CDR3 length is 18 residues.

Ten or more counts support this clonotype. J is TRBJ2-7 and V is TRBV20-1, with a weak D call TRBD1 (7 bases). Germline V gene data show CDR1 as DFQATT and CDR2 as SNEGSKA (reference sequence). This CDR3 is 14 amino acids long. The V and J ends lost 3 bases and 7 bases respectively, with 19 bases between them. The chain's CDR3 is CSASRRGREGEQYF. As DNA, the CDR3 is TGCAGTGCTAGTAGGAGGGGGCGAGAGGGGGAGCAGTACTTC.

The CDR3 protein is CSASRQLNEKLFF. DNA for the CDR3: TGCAGTGCTAGCCGGCAGCTAAATGAAAAACTGTTTTTT. The chain employs TRBV20-1 and TRBJ1-4, with no clear D. Germline-derived CDR1 and CDR2 are DFQATT and SNEGSKA (reference sequence). This CDR3 spans 13 amino acids. Trimming left V 3 bases short and J 5 bases short, with 10 bases between.

The table lists this clonotype with a few counts. The chain joins TRBV7-9 to TRBJ2-2; D is possibly TRBD2 (6 bases). V dropped 5 bases and J dropped 7 bases, with 14 bases sitting between them. The CDR3 contains 14 residues. Germline CDR1 reads SEHNR; CDR2 reads FQNEAQ (reference sequence). The DNA for the CDR3 is TGTGCCAGCAGCCAGGAGGGCCACGGCGGGGAGCTGTTTTTT. Protein sequence: CASSQEGHGGELFF.

This clonotype was counted ten times or more. The V and J genes are TRBV12-3 or TRBV12-4 and TRBJ2-3; possible D gene TRBD2, 6 bases. Trimming removed 6 bases from V and 2 bases from J, with 21 bases in between. The CDR3 covers 17 residues. The CDR3 nucleotides are TGTGCCAGCAGCCCGGGTTTTGAGGGACTTTTCACAGATACGCAGTATTTT. Translation: CASSPGFEGLFTDTQYF.

This clonotype was seen at least ten times. The gene calls are TRBV12-3 or TRBV12-4 and TRBJ2-3, with 8 bases aligning to TRBD2. V shed 6 bases and J 4 bases; nucleotides not matched to a gene: 6. This CDR3 is built from 14 residues. CDR3 DNA sequence: TGTGCCAGCAGAAAAGCGGGGGAGGCAGATACGCAGTATTTT. Translation gives CASRKAGEADTQYF.

This clonotype was counted a few times. V usage is TRBV9 and J usage is TRBJ2-1; D call uncertain. The CDR3 has 14 amino acids. CDR1 SGDLS and CDR2 YYNGEE come from the germline V gene. V was shortened by 4 bases and J by 5 bases, with 13 bases between the two germline ends. The CDR3 DNA follows: TGTGCCAGCAGCTCAGACGGCTTCCACAATGAGCAGTTCTTC. Amino acids: CASSSDGFHNEQFF.

As concerns this clonotype: One junction end does not reproduce the germline sequence, and a read error may be involved. The chain couples TRBV4-1 to TRBJ1-4; TRBD1 is a possible D gene (5 bases). The CDR3 loop spans 17 amino acids. Germline values: CDR1 MGHRA, CDR2 YSYEKL. CDR3 in amino acids: CASSQETGPGPNEKPFF. As DNA, the CDR3 is TGCGCCAGCAGCCAAGAAACGGGACCAGGTCCTAATGAAAAACCGTTTTTT.

The CDR3 nucleotides are TGCAGTGCCCCGGACAGGGCTCATAGCGGTCGATTTGAAGCTTTCTTT. It codes for CSAPDRAHSGRFEAFF. The rearrangement uses TRBV20-1 and TRBJ1-1, with 8 bases lining up with TRBD1. The germline CDR1 and CDR2 sequences are DFQATT and SNEGSKA (reference sequence). The V and J ends lost 6 bases and 7 bases, in that order; junction bases with no gene match: 19. The CDR3 loop spans 16 amino acids.

This clonotype was seen many times. V gene TRBV20-1 combines with J gene TRBJ1-2; tentatively, D is TRBD1 (5 bases). Trimming pared 6 bases from V and 4 bases from J, leaving 18 bases between. Germline CDR1 is DFQATT and CDR2 is SNEGSKA (reference sequence). This CDR3 is built from 14 residues. The CDR3 region has the DNA TGCAGTGCCAGCGGGTTGGACACTTTCTATGGCTACACCTTC. Encoded protein: CSASGLDTFYGYTF.

The J gene is TRBJ2-7, the V gene TRBV2; 12 bases line up with TRBD1. The CDR3 totals 14 residues. The V gene's germline CDR1 is SNHLY and CDR2 FYNNEI. With V trimmed by 5 bases and J by 7 bases, 6 bases remained unmatched. The CDR3 DNA reads as TGTGCCAGCAGTCAGGGACAGGGGGCCAGGGAGCAGTACTTC. Amino acids: CASSQGQGAREQYF.

At least ten counts were recorded for this clonotype. The rearrangement joins TRBV5-1 to TRBJ1-5; a possible D gene is TRBD1 (5 bases). There are 14 residues in the CDR3. CDR1 is SGHRS, CDR2 YFSETQ, per germline. With 1 base removed from V and 7 bases from J, the gap between germline ends came to 12 bases. In DNA, the CDR3 is TGCGCCAGCAGCTTGAGGTCCGGGGACCAGCCCCAGCATTTT. Amino acid sequence: CASSLRSGDQPQHF.